A selection of T cell receptor beta chains follows, all from one sample in a study of identifying expanded T cells in peripheral blood. Assay used: immunoSEQ multiplex PCR; TCRdb lists only in-frame clones, some missing. Among 100,000 to 150,000 clones listed, 84% were seen once. The sample was blood. These receptors were taken from a person aged 18 to 70 in good health. Both conserved end residues are part of each CDR3. A D gene is named only where the DNA matches it firmly. A row's size may be missing; if present it is once, few, many or a size class.

-	TRBV6-6	TRBJ1-5	-	TGTGCCAGCAGTTACGGCAGCAATCAGCCCCAGCATTTT	CASSYGSNQPQHF
-	TRBV18	TRBJ1-4	-	TGTGCCAGCTCGGGAGTGCAGGTCCGGGAAAAACTGTTTTTT	CASSGVQVREKLFF
-	TRBV7-6	TRBJ1-6	few	TGTGCCAGCAGCTTAGAGGTCAGGTCCTATAATTCACCCCTCCACTTT	CASSLEVRSYNSPLHF
TRBD1	TRBV6-5	TRBJ1-5	few	TGTGCCAGCAGTTACAGAGGGGGCAGCCAGCCCCAGCATTTT	CASSYRGGSQPQHF
-	TRBV4-2	TRBJ1-2	-	TGTGCCAGCAGCCAAGAGAGACAGGACTATGGCTACACCTTC	CASSQERQDYGYTF
TRBD1	TRBV29-1	TRBJ1-1	-	TGCAGCGTTATCCCGGGACAGGGGTTAAGCACTGAAGCTTTCTTT	CSVIPGQGLSTEAFF
-	TRBV13	TRBJ2-1	-	TGTGCCAGCAGCTTAGCGGGCGGCGGGGGCCCCACGAATGAGCAGTTCTTC	CASSLAGGGGPTNEQFF
-	TRBV30	TRBJ1-4	few	TGTGCCTGGAGTGTATCAGTTGGGGCATCGGAAAAACTGTTTTTT	CAWSVSVGASEKLFF
TRBD1	TRBV2	TRBJ2-2	-	TGTGCCAGCAGTTCGACAGGGTATCGCATCGGGGAGCTGTTTTTT	CASSSTGYRIGELFF
-	TRBV15	TRBJ1-2	-	TGTGCCACCAGTGCGGGGTTGGGGACTAACTATGGCTACACCTTC	CATSAGLGTNYGYTF
-	TRBV18	TRBJ2-7	-	TGTGCCAGCTCACCACCGGGGGGCGAGCAGTACTTC	CASSPPGGEQYF
TRBD1	TRBV4-1	TRBJ1-2	-	TGCGCCAGCAGTGTACAGGGGTCCAACTATGGCTACACCTTC	CASSVQGSNYGYTF
TRBD1	TRBV7-3	TRBJ1-1	-	TGTGCCAGCAGGTATACAGGGGTGAACTCTGAAGCTTTCTTT	CASRYTGVNSEAFF
-	TRBV27	TRBJ2-7	-	TGTGCCAGCAGTCCACAGCCCCCGTGGAGCTCCTACGAGCAGTACTTC	CASSPQPPWSSYEQYF
-	TRBV4-1	TRBJ1-2	-	TGCGCCAGCAGCCAAGCTGAACAGCTCTATGGCTACACCTTC	CASSQAEQLYGYTF
-	TRBV4-1	TRBJ2-1	-	TGCGCCAGCAGCCATCCTCAAGGGGAACGGCCTAGGAGCTCCTACAATGAGCAGTTCTTC	CASSHPQGERPRSSYNEQFF
-	TRBV19	TRBJ2-6	-	TGTGCCAGTAGTTTACAGTCCTCTGGGGCCAACGTCCTGACTTTC	CASSLQSSGANVLTF
-	TRBV6-1	TRBJ1-2	-	TGTGCCAGCAGAAAGGACGGATTTAACTATGGCTACACCTTC	CASRKDGFNYGYTF
-	TRBV7-8	TRBJ2-6	-	TGTGCCAGCAGCCTGACAAGAACGATACCTGGGGCCAACGTCCTGACTTTC	CASSLTRTIPGANVLTF
TRBD1	TRBV9	TRBJ1-1	once	TGTGCCAGCACCCCCTCCGACAGGGGTGAAGCTTTCTTT	CASTPSDRGEAFF
-	TRBV25-1	TRBJ1-2	-	TGTGCCAGCAGTGAGAGGGGTTTTGCGGACTATGGCTACACCTTC	CASSERGFADYGYTF
-	TRBV6-1	TRBJ1-6	-	TGTGCCAGCAGTGAAGCCCCCGGCTCCTATAATTCACCCCTCCACTTT	CASSEAPGSYNSPLHF
-	TRBV5-4	TRBJ2-3	-	TGTGCCAGCAGCTCGGGGGATACGCAGTATTTT	CASSSGDTQYF
TRBD1	TRBV10-3	TRBJ1-5	-	TGTGCCATCTCAGATCGACAGGGTTCGCAGCCCCAGCATTTT	CAISDRQGSQPQHF
-	TRBV6-6	TRBJ1-2	-	TGTGCCAGCAGCCCCCGGACGGGCGTTACCTATGGCTACACCTTC	CASSPRTGVTYGYTF
-	TRBV4-3	TRBJ2-7	-	TGCGCCAGCAGCCAAGAATCTCCGTCAGGTCTGGACGGCCGTTACGAGCAGTACTTC	CASSQESPSGLDGRYEQYF
-	TRBV7-8	TRBJ2-7	-	TGTGCCAGCAGCTTAGTGGGCTACGAGCAGTACTTC	CASSLVGYEQYF
-	TRBV15	TRBJ1-1	-	TGTGCCACCTGGGGGGGGCTGGAGAACACTGAAGCTTTCTTT	CATWGGLENTEAFF
-	TRBV7-3	TRBJ2-1	-	TGTGCCAGCAGCTTAGGGGCGTTCGATGAGCAGTTCTTC	CASSLGAFDEQFF
TRBD1	TRBV7-9	TRBJ1-2	-	TGTGCCAGCAGCGCAGGGACAGTCTATGGCTACACCTTC	CASSAGTVYGYTF
TRBD2	TRBV7-6	TRBJ2-5	-	TGTGCCAGCAGCTTAGTGTACTCGCGGGGGGGGAAAGAGACCCAGTACTTC	CASSLVYSRGGKETQYF
TRBD1	TRBV9	TRBJ2-7	-	TGTGCCAGCAGCCTTGACAGGGCCCACGAGCAGTACTTC	CASSLDRAHEQYF
-	TRBV18	TRBJ2-6	-	TGTGCCAGCCATGCGGTAGTATCTGGGGCCAACGTCCTGACTTTC	CASHAVVSGANVLTF
-	TRBV2	TRBJ2-1	-	TGTGCCAGCGCTAGTCTCATAGGGGCCGGTTACAATGAGCAGTTCTTC	CASASLIGAGYNEQFF
-	TRBV19	TRBJ2-5	-	TGTGCCAGTGGCCGGCAAGAGACCCAGTACTTC	CASGRQETQYF
-	TRBV6-1	TRBJ2-2	medium-sized	TGTGCCAGCAGTGAAGGGGACACCGGGGAGCTGTTTTTT	CASSEGDTGELFF
TRBD1	TRBV7-2	TRBJ2-1	-	TGTGCCAGCAGCCCGCCGGGACAGGGCTACAATGAGCAGTTCTTC	CASSPPGQGYNEQFF
-	TRBV10-3	TRBJ1-1	-	TGTGCCATCAGTGAGTCCGAGGGGGCTTTCTTT	CAISESEGAFF
TRBD1	TRBV13	TRBJ1-2	few	TGTGCCAGCAGTCCAGGGGGCGGCTATGGCTACACCTTC	CASSPGGGYGYTF
-	TRBV5-1	TRBJ1-1	-	TGCGCCAGCAGCTTAGGACGGGGTACTGAAGCTTTCTTT	CASSLGRGTEAFF
TRBD1	TRBV6-6	TRBJ2-3	-	TGTGCCAGCAGTTACTCAACAGGGGGCTACACAGATACGCAGTATTTT	CASSYSTGGYTDTQYF
-	TRBV6-6	TRBJ2-2	-	TGTGCCAGCCGGGACCCGTCGGACGGGGAGCTGTTTTTT	CASRDPSDGELFF
TRBD1	TRBV5-1	TRBJ1-6	-	TGCGCCAGCAGCTTGGCACCGGGACAGGGGTATTCACCCCTCCACTTT	CASSLAPGQGYSPLHF
TRBD1	TRBV27	TRBJ1-5	once	TGTGCCAGCAGGCCGACAGGGGGCTCTAATCAGCCCCAGCATTTT	CASRPTGGSNQPQHF
-	TRBV4-1	TRBJ1-3	-	TGCGCCAGCAGCCAAAGGGGGTCCCGAAACTCTGGAAACACCATATATTTT	CASSQRGSRNSGNTIYF
-	TRBV5-8	TRBJ1-2	-	TGTGCCAGCAGCTTGAACGGACGTACTAACTATGGCTACACCTTC	CASSLNGRTNYGYTF
-	TRBV19	TRBJ1-6	-	TGTGCCAGTTCCACCCAGGGCGAAGAGTCACCCCTCCACTTT	CASSTQGEESPLHF
-	TRBV6-5	TRBJ1-2	-	TGTGCCAGCAGTTACGCAGGGAACTATGGCTACACCTTC	CASSYAGNYGYTF
-	TRBV6-1	TRBJ1-2	-	TGTGCCAGCAGTGAAGTTGGGGACGCAGACTATGGCTACACCTTC	CASSEVGDADYGYTF